Each of the 17 T cell receptor beta chains below was sequenced from the same sample in a study of regulatory T cells in long-lasting Graves disease. The authors built TCR beta libraries using iRepertoire HTBI primers and Arm-PCR of CDR3 regions. Via MiXCR, TCRdb re-called the multiplex PCR reads, giving one row per CDR3 protein. The sample records 350,000 to 450,000 distinct CDR3 sequences, under 25% being singletons. Time point noted: persistent/refractory GD, antithyroid drugs over 5 years with positive TRAb. Extracted PBMC RNA gave rise to the TCR library. The sample here was peripheral blood mononuclear cells (PBMCs), taken when the disease was refractory, from a patient treated with antithyroid drugs. These receptors were obtained from a female donor with Graves disease.

The rearrangement links TRBV20-1 to TRBJ2-7; possible D gene TRBD1, 6 bases. The V gene's germline CDR1 is DFQATT and CDR2 SNEGSKA (reference sequence). Trimming pared 4 bases from V and 3 bases from J, leaving 13 bases between. The CDR3 runs to 13 residues. The CDR3 here is CSAKPQGCYEQYF. CDR3 sequence (DNA): TGCAGTGCTAAACCCCAGGGGTGCTACGAGCAGTACTTC.

The genes are TRBV7-9 and TRBJ2-2; D possibly corresponds to TRBD1 (6 bases). V lost 1 base, J lost 10 bases, and 7 bases lay in between. The CDR3 contains 12 residues. Germline V CDR1 and CDR2: SEHNR, FQNEAQ (reference sequence). CDR3 in DNA: TGTGCCAGCAGCTTAGGGGGGCCGGAGCTGTTTTTT. This codes for CASSLGGPELFF. The full variable domain, its missing parts supplied by reference TRBV7-9 and TRBJ2-2, is DTGVSQNPRHKITKRGQNVTFRCDPISEHNRLYWYRQTLGQGPEFLTYFQNEAQLEKSRLLSDRFSAERPKGSFSTLEIQRTEQGDSAMYLCASSLGGPELFFGEGSRLTVL.

This clonotype was picked up many times. The chain combines TRBV11-2 with TRBJ2-5; D may match TRBD1 or TRBD2 (5 bases each). The V gene lost 0 bases and the J gene lost 5 bases, with 19 bases spanning the gap. Germline V gene data show CDR1 as SGHAT and CDR2 as FQNNGV. The CDR3 has 17 amino acids. The CDR3 reads CASSLDGGLAAEETQYF. The CDR3 bases are TGTGCCAGCAGCTTAGATGGGGGTTTAGCAGCTGAGGAGACCCAGTACTTC. Combining the CDR3 with reference TRBV11-2 and TRBJ2-5 gives the whole variable domain EAGVAQSPRYKIIEKRQSVAFWCNPISGHATLYWYQQILGQGPKLLIQFQNNGVVDDSQLPKDRFSAERLKGVDSTLKIQPAKLEDSAVYLCASSLDGGLAAEETQYFGPGTRLLVL.

This clonotype was detected ten times or more. The chain recombines TRBV3-1 with TRBJ1-1, with D hard to call. The CDR3 runs 14 residues. V was cut by 4 bases and J by 0 bases, with 9 bases left in between. Germline V CDR1 and CDR2: LGHDT, YNNKEL (reference sequence). This chain's CDR3 is CASSPPRMNTEAFF. In nucleotides, the CDR3 is TGTGCCAGCAGCCCCCCAAGAATGAACACTGAAGCTTTCTTT.

The V gene is TRBV7-2, the J gene TRBJ2-3; no firm D call. With 1 base removed from V and 6 bases from J, the gap between germline ends came to 17 bases. The CDR3 covers 16 residues. Looked up from germline, CDR1 is SGHTA and CDR2 is FQGNSA. The CDR3 nucleotides are TGTGCCAGCAGCTTAGAGGACCCAACGCCCCAGGATACGCAGTATTTT. Amino acids: CASSLEDPTPQDTQYF.

The chain combines TRBV6-9 with TRBJ2-2; weak D call: TRBD1 (6 bases). Germline V lookup: CDR1 MNHGY, CDR2 SVAAGI. The CDR3 contains 20 residues. V was pared by 3 bases and J by 7 bases, with 30 bases between. This chain's CDR3 is CASSYARGSGDTLGDGELFF. DNA of the CDR3: TGTGCCAGCAGTTACGCCCGAGGATCAGGGGACACCCTCGGGGACGGGGAGCTGTTTTTT.

This clonotype was recorded a few times. The chain is built from TRBV20-1 and TRBJ1-6; no clear D gene. Germline CDR1 reads DFQATT; CDR2 reads SNEGSKA (reference sequence). V shed 6 bases and J shed 0 bases, with 9 bases lying between them. The CDR3 consists of 14 residues. CDR3: CSATGSSYNSPLHF. The CDR3 nucleotides read TGCAGTGCCACCGGTAGCTCCTATAATTCACCCCTCCACTTT.

V and J are TRBV5-1 and TRBJ2-5; 8 bases agree with TRBD1. Looked up from germline, CDR1 is SGHRS and CDR2 is YFSETQ. This CDR3 is built from 16 residues. With V trimmed by 5 bases and J by 4 bases, 13 bases remained unmatched. For the CDR3, the DNA is TGCGCCAGCAGTTCCCGACAGGGGCGTCAGCGAGAGACCCAGTACTTC. Its translation: CASSSRQGRQRETQYF.

Many counts were recorded for this clonotype. The chain recombines TRBV2 with TRBJ2-7; perhaps TRBD1 as D (5 bases). The CDR3 is made up of 12 amino acids. V shed 7 bases and J shed 3 bases, with 10 bases lying between them. Germline V gene sequence: CDR1 SNHLY, CDR2 FYNNEI. In DNA form, the CDR3 reads TGTGCCAGCATGAACAGGCACTACGAGCAGTACTTC. This sequence encodes CASMNRHYEQYF.

This clonotype was seen a few times. The rearrangement uses TRBV20-1 and TRBJ2-7; TRBD2 aligns across 16 bases. This CDR3 spans 16 amino acids. Germline V gene data show CDR1 as DFQATT and CDR2 as SNEGSKA (reference sequence). Trimming at V came to 3 bases and at J to 7 bases, leaving 9 bases not matched to a gene. CDR3 bases: TGCAGTGCTAGCGGGACTAGCGGGAGGGCTTACACAGAGCAGTACTTC. Amino acids: CSASGTSGRAYTEQYF.

A single count supports this clonotype. The DNA of the CDR3 is TGTGCCAGCAGCCAAGGTCCGTCGATGAACACTGAAGCTTTCTTT. Protein product: CASSQGPSMNTEAFF. The V call is TRBV3-1, the J call TRBJ1-1; D is undetermined. V lost 1 base to trimming and J lost 0 bases, with 9 bases between them. Germline V gene lookup returns CDR1 LGHDT and CDR2 YNNKEL (reference sequence). CDR3 size: 15 residues.

This clonotype was detected ten times or more. J is TRBJ2-2 and V is TRBV2, with TRBD2 as a possible D gene (5 bases). V lost 3 bases, J lost 2 bases, and 13 bases lay in between. This CDR3 contains 16 residues. In germline, CDR1 is SNHLY, CDR2 FYNNEI. The DNA for the CDR3 is TGTGCCAGCAGTGACCGGGAATGGGGAAACACCGGGGAGCTGTTTTTT. The encoded protein is CASSDREWGNTGELFF. Using reference TRBV2 and TRBJ2-2 for the parts outside the CDR3, the full variable domain is EPEVTQTPSHQVTQMGQEVILRCVPISNHLYFYWYRQILGQKVEFLVSFYNNEISEKSEIFDDQFSVERPDGSNFTLKIRSTKLEDSAMYFCASSDREWGNTGELFFGEGSRLTVL.

A few counts support this clonotype. This sequence joins TRBV29-1 and TRBJ1-2; weak D call: TRBD1 (6 bases). Germline V lookup: CDR1 SQVTM, CDR2 ANQGSEA. The CDR3 loop spans 16 amino acids. The V end was cut by 2 bases, the J end by 1 base, with 17 bases between. In DNA form, the CDR3 reads TGCAGCGTTGAACAGACCACAGGGACCATTAACTATGGCTACACCTTC. Translating it yields CSVEQTTGTINYGYTF.

This clonotype was found many times. V is TRBV28 and J is TRBJ2-7; D gene unclear. Trimming removed 6 bases at V and 1 base at J, with 7 bases between. The V gene's germline CDR1 is MDHEN and CDR2 SYDVKM. The CDR3 runs to 12 residues. CDR3 in DNA: TGTGCCAGCAGGCGGCAGTCCTACGAGCAGTACTTC. As protein: CASRRQSYEQYF.

This clonotype was counted at least ten times. The chain combines TRBV29-1 with TRBJ2-5; D is ambiguous. The CDR3 totals 15 residues. The V end lost 6 bases, the J end lost 2 bases, and 19 bases lay between the germline ends. The germline V gene encodes CDR1 SQVTM and CDR2 ANQGSEA. The CDR3 region is CSVTVWVVAQETQYF. CDR3 nucleotides: TGCAGCGTCACTGTTTGGGTTGTGGCGCAAGAGACCCAGTACTTC.

This clonotype appeared many times. This CDR3 reads CASSSRGGSYNSPLHF. The CDR3 DNA reads as TGTGCCAGCAGTTCCAGGGGCGGCTCCTATAATTCACCCCTCCACTTT. The chain carries TRBV6-5 and TRBJ1-6, with D possibly matching TRBD1 (6 bases). Deletions cut 4 bases from V and 0 bases from J, with 10 bases between. This CDR3 has 16 residues. Germline-derived CDR1 and CDR2 are MNHEY and SVGAGI.

A remark on this clonotype: A read error is possible here, since a much larger clone lies one base away. The chain couples TRBV28 to TRBJ2-7; D is perhaps TRBD2 (5 bases). CDR1 and CDR2 from the germline V gene are MDHEN and SYDVKM. The length of the CDR3 is 12 residues. CDR3 sequence reads: CTTNRLAYEQYF. The CDR3 coding sequence is TGTACTACAAACCGGCTAGCTTACGAGCAGTACTTC. Full variable domain (remainder filled in from reference TRBV28 and TRBJ2-7): DVKVTQSSRYLVKRTGEKVFLECVQDMDHENMFWYRQDPGLGLRLIYFSYDVKMKEKGDIPEGYSVSREKKERFSLILESASTNQTSMYLCTTNRLAYEQYFGPGTRLTVT.